Following are 31 T cell receptor beta chains from one sample sequenced in a study of OX40 agonist ivuxolimab in advanced cancers. The method was immunoSEQ multiplex PCR; TCRdb's version includes in-frame clones alone and lacks a portion of them. The data show roughly 61,000 clones, roughly nine tenths seen once. The starting material was CD4+ or CD8+ T cells sorted from blood, obtained in a trial of the OX40 agonist ivuxolimab. All receptors come from an adult with an advanced solid tumor such as melanoma, head and neck, liver or kidney cancer.

The CDR3: CASQPQGGIHEQYF. CDR3 nucleotides: TGCGCCAGCCAACCACAAGGGGGCATCCACGAGCAGTACTTC. The genes are TRBV5-1 and TRBJ2-7; 7 bases line up with TRBD1. The germline V gene encodes CDR1 SGHRS and CDR2 YFSETQ. This CDR3 has 14 residues. V trimming: 7 bases; J trimming: 5 bases; junction bases outside the gene matches: 12.

This chain connects TRBV15 to TRBJ1-5; D not resolved. In germline, CDR1 is LNHNV, CDR2 YYDKDF (reference sequence). Trimming pared 0 bases from V and 5 bases from J, leaving 5 bases between. The CDR3 length is 13 residues. The CDR3 here is CATSRDSYQPQHF. CDR3 nucleotides: TGTGCCACCAGCAGAGATTCCTATCAGCCCCAGCATTTT. The full variable domain, with the rest looked up from reference TRBV15 and TRBJ1-5, is DAMVIQNPRYQVTQFGKPVTLSCSQTLNHNVMYWYQQKSSQAPKLLFHYYDKDFNNEADTPDNFQSRRPNTSFCFLDIRSPGLGDTAMYLCATSRDSYQPQHFGDGTRLSIL.

V and J are TRBV7-2 and TRBJ2-1, with 11 bases that match TRBD2. V trimming: 1 base; J trimming: 10 bases; junction bases outside the gene matches: 15. The CDR3 consists of 18 residues. Germline CDR1 reads SGHTA; CDR2 reads FQGNSA. In DNA, the CDR3 is TGTGCCAGCAGCTTAGTCGCCAGGGTTTTAGCGGGGGGGCACGAGCAGTTCTTC. Amino acid sequence: CASSLVARVLAGGHEQFF.

V is TRBV18 and J is TRBJ2-3, with 7 nucleotides matching TRBD2. V lost 1 base, J lost 4 bases, and 14 bases stayed unmatched. Germline values: CDR1 KGHSH, CDR2 LQKENI. The CDR3 consists of 18 residues. This CDR3 reads CASSPLSTGGGAADTQYF. CDR3 nucleotide sequence: TGTGCCAGCTCACCACTAAGTACTGGCGGGGGAGCGGCAGATACGCAGTATTTT.

The chain combines TRBV5-1 with TRBJ2-1; D might be TRBD2 (5 bases). V shed 2 bases and J shed 6 bases, with 12 bases lying between them. CDR1 and CDR2 from the germline V gene are SGHRS and YFSETQ. This CDR3 comprises 14 residues. DNA for the CDR3: TGCGCCAGCAGCTTACGTCGGGAACCCAATGAGCAGTTCTTC. It yields the protein CASSLRREPNEQFF. Filled out from reference TRBV5-1 and TRBJ2-1, the complete variable domain reads KAGVTQTPRYLIKTRGQQVTLSCSPISGHRSVSWYQQTPGQGLQFLFEYFSETQRNKGNFPGRFSGRQFSNSRSEMNVSTLELGDSALYLCASSLRREPNEQFFGPGTRLTVL.

This chain connects TRBV7-2 to TRBJ2-3; 8 bases fit TRBD2. This CDR3 contains 15 residues. The germline gives CDR1 SGHTA, CDR2 FQGNSA. J was trimmed by 2 bases and V by 1 base; bases with no gene match: 2. The CDR3: CASSLDGGATDTQYF. CDR3 DNA sequence: TGTGCCAGCAGCTTAGACGGGGGGGCCACAGATACGCAGTATTTT.

The V and J genes are TRBV5-3 and TRBJ2-1; 7 bases are shared with TRBD2. TRBV5-3 is marked as an open reading frame, function uncertain. After removal of 4 bases from V and 10 bases from J, the junction contained 17 bases not matched to a gene. The CDR3 runs 16 residues. CDR3 DNA sequence: TGTGCCAGAAGCCTGTTCCCCCTAGCGGACCACAGGGAGCAGTTCTTC. Protein: CARSLFPLADHREQFF.

The V gene is TRBV4-3, the J gene TRBJ2-3, with D maybe TRBD2 (6 bases). The CDR3 covers 14 residues. V was trimmed by 2 bases and J by 2 bases, leaving 8 bases between them. Germline CDR1 LGHNA, CDR2 YSLEER. CDR3: CASSQLANTDTQYF. Here the CDR3 DNA reads TGCGCCAGCAGCCAACTAGCGAACACAGATACGCAGTATTTT.

The V call is TRBV7-7, the J call TRBJ2-5, with 8 bases lining up with TRBD2. From germline, CDR1 is SSHAT and CDR2 FNYEAQ (reference sequence). V shed 1 base and J 1 base; nucleotides not matched to a gene: 2. The CDR3 covers 15 residues. The CDR3 region is CASSLGAGGQETQYF. CDR3 DNA: TGTGCCAGCAGCTTAGGGGCGGGGGGCCAAGAGACCCAGTACTTC.

The chain couples TRBV4-3 to TRBJ1-3; D remains unclear. V was cut by 4 bases and J by 0 bases, with 7 bases left in between. The CDR3 has 14 residues. Germline V CDR1 and CDR2: LGHNA, YSLEER. DNA of the CDR3: TGCGCCAGCAGCCGGGGAAGCTCTGGAAACACCATATATTTT. The encoded protein is CASSRGSSGNTIYF.

This clone was found once. The rearrangement joins TRBV7-6 to TRBJ1-1, with D hard to call. The CDR3 spans 13 residues. CDR1 is SGHVS, CDR2 FNYEAQ, per germline. The V end lost 5 bases, the J end lost 0 bases, and 7 bases lay between the germline ends. CDR3 region: CASSPNMNTEAFF. Here the CDR3 DNA reads TGTGCCAGCAGCCCGAACATGAACACTGAAGCTTTCTTT.

This rearrangement joins TRBV25-1 to TRBJ2-7, with D possibly matching TRBD2 (6 bases). Trimming pared 8 bases from V and 6 bases from J, leaving 14 bases between. CDR1 is MGHDK and CDR2 is SYGVNS in the germline V gene. There are 12 residues in the CDR3. The CDR3 is CASARLVGEQYF. CDR3 in DNA: TGTGCCAGCGCCCGACTAGTAGGCGAGCAGTACTTC.

The genes are TRBV5-1 and TRBJ1-3; weak D call: TRBD1 (5 bases). The V gene's germline CDR1 is SGHRS and CDR2 YFSETQ. V lost 1 base and J 0 bases, leaving 14 bases between the germline ends. The CDR3 runs 17 residues. CDR3 nucleotides: TGCGCCAGCAGCTTGAATCAGGGATCCCTCTCTGGAAACACCATATATTTT. It specifies CASSLNQGSLSGNTIYF.

The chain employs TRBV11-2 and TRBJ2-3; a weak D match, TRBD2 (5 bases). CDR1 and CDR2 from the germline V gene are SGHAT and FQNNGV. V lost 1 base, J lost 0 bases, and 11 bases lay in between. This CDR3 region has 16 residues. CDR3 in amino acids: CASSLGSGVSTDTQYF. DNA of the CDR3: TGTGCCAGCAGCTTAGGGTCCGGGGTGAGCACAGATACGCAGTATTTT.

On this clone: Other DNA sequences of this sample code for an identical CDR3. The V call is TRBV6-1, the J call TRBJ2-1; D gene uncertain. Germline assignment: CDR1 MNHNS and CDR2 SASEGT. The CDR3 runs 15 residues. The germline V and J ends were trimmed by 7 bases and 0 bases, with 13 bases remaining between them. The CDR3 DNA follows: TGTGCCAGCAATGGGCGATTGAGCTCCTACAATGAGCAGTTCTTC. Its translation is CASNGRLSSYNEQFF.

This chain connects TRBV5-1 to TRBJ2-7, with D tentatively TRBD1 (6 bases). Germline V CDR1 and CDR2: SGHRS, YFSETQ. V was cut by 0 bases and J by 4 bases, with 11 bases left in between. This CDR3 has 14 amino acids. CDR3 region: CASSLAYQGYEQYF. CDR3 nucleotides: TGCGCCAGCAGCTTGGCCTACCAGGGGTACGAGCAGTACTTC. The full variable domain, completed using reference TRBV5-1 and TRBJ2-7, is KAGVTQTPRYLIKTRGQQVTLSCSPISGHRSVSWYQQTPGQGLQFLFEYFSETQRNKGNFPGRFSGRQFSNSRSEMNVSTLELGDSALYLCASSLAYQGYEQYFGPGTRLTVT.

The rearrangement uses TRBV2 and TRBJ2-5, with D possibly matching TRBD2 (5 bases). Matching the DNA end better, TRBJ2-7 makes the J call doubtful. This CDR3 region has 13 residues. CDR1 and CDR2 from the germline V gene are SNHLY and FYNNEI. In nucleotides, the CDR3 is TGTGCCAACCAGAGGCGCACCGGGGACGAGCAGTACTTC. It encodes CANQRRTGDEQYF.

V is TRBV5-1 and J is TRBJ2-5, with 7 bases matching TRBD1. J gave up 2 bases and V 7 bases, and 11 bases lay outside the gene matches. Germline CDR1 reads SGHRS; CDR2 reads YFSETQ. This CDR3 has 15 amino acids. In DNA, the CDR3 is TGCGCCAGCTACCGGACAGGTGCGGGTCAAGAGACCCAGTACTTC. Its protein is CASYRTGAGQETQYF.

The rearrangement uses TRBV6-5 and TRBJ1-1, with D maybe TRBD1 (5 bases). Trimming shortened V by 8 bases and J by 1 base, and 8 bases separated the two germline ends. From germline, CDR1 is MNHEY and CDR2 SVGAGI. This CDR3 is 12 amino acids long. The DNA of the CDR3 is TGTGCCAGCGGGGCATGGAACACTGAAGCTTTCTTT. It yields the protein CASGAWNTEAFF.

The chain uses TRBV6-5 and TRBJ2-5; 7 positions agree with TRBD2. Germline trimming cut 6 bases from V and 3 bases from J; bases unmatched to any gene: 4. From germline, CDR1 is MNHEY and CDR2 SVGAGI. The CDR3 length is 13 residues. CDR3 in DNA: TGTGCCAGCAGCCAAGCGGGGAAAGAGACCCAGTACTTC. Its translation is CASSQAGKETQYF.

V is TRBV5-1 and J is TRBJ2-7; the match to TRBD2 covers 12 bases. Germline V gene data show CDR1 as SGHRS and CDR2 as YFSETQ. The junction had 5 bases not matched to a gene; V was cut back by 4 bases and J by 3 bases. CDR3 length: 15 residues. This CDR3 reads CASSPGLAGNYEQYF. The DNA of the CDR3 is TGCGCCAGCAGCCCAGGACTAGCGGGGAACTACGAGCAGTACTTC.

This sequence joins TRBV2 and TRBJ2-3; no clear D. Deletions cut 4 bases from V and 5 bases from J, with 7 bases between. The CDR3 has 12 residues. Germline lookup yields CDR1 SNHLY and CDR2 FYNNEI. The CDR3: CASSVSRDTQYF. Here the CDR3 DNA reads TGTGCCAGCAGTGTGTCCAGAGATACGCAGTATTTT.

V gene TRBV5-4 combines with J gene TRBJ1-5, with TRBD1 as a possible D gene (5 bases). Looked up from germline, CDR1 is SGHNT and CDR2 is YYREEE (reference sequence). Trimming left V 3 bases short and J 2 bases short, with 24 bases between. The CDR3 length is 19 residues. CDR3: CASSWNIWGLQGGNQPQHF. CDR3 DNA: TGTGCCAGCAGCTGGAATATTTGGGGTCTGCAGGGCGGCAATCAGCCCCAGCATTTT.

The chain couples TRBV1 to TRBJ2-3; the table names TRBD2, a call not compared with the DNA. TRBV1 has pseudogene status. The CDR3 sequence is 17 residues long. CDR3 loop: CTSSQGFLAGGTDTQYF. For the CDR3, the DNA is TGCACCAGCAGCCAAGGGTTCCTAGCGGGGGGCACAGATACGCAGTATTTT.

The chain links TRBV2 to TRBJ1-3; 7 nucleotides line up with TRBD1. Germline trimming cut 7 bases from V and 1 base from J; bases unmatched to any gene: 4. CDR1 is SNHLY and CDR2 is FYNNEI in the germline V gene. CDR3 length: 14 amino acids. CDR3 in DNA: TGTGCCAGCATAGAGGGACAGTCTGGAAACACCATATATTTT. Amino acids: CASIEGQSGNTIYF.

CDR3 protein: CASSQENGGGTGQPQHF. The CDR3 nucleotides read TGCGCCAGCAGCCAAGAGAATGGTGGAGGGACGGGTCAGCCCCAGCATTTT. This chain links TRBV4-3 with TRBJ1-5; a weak D match, TRBD1 (5 bases). With 0 bases removed from V and 6 bases from J, the gap between germline ends came to 18 bases. Germline-derived CDR1 and CDR2 are LGHNA and YSLEER. The CDR3 is 17 amino acids.

The gene calls are TRBV11-2 and TRBJ1-1, with D possibly TRBD1 on 5 matching bases. V shed 5 bases and J shed 0 bases, with 13 bases lying between them. This CDR3 is built from 15 residues. From germline, CDR1 is SGHAT and CDR2 FQNNGV. Here the CDR3 reads CASSRREGMNTEAFF. The CDR3 DNA sequence: TGTGCCAGCAGCCGACGGGAGGGGATGAACACTGAAGCTTTCTTT.

This chain connects TRBV7-9 to TRBJ2-7; 8 bases agree with TRBD2. The CDR3 loop spans 15 amino acids. The ends lost 5 bases at V and 3 bases at J; junction bases unmatched: 9. Germline V gene lookup returns CDR1 SEHNR and CDR2 FQNEAQ (reference sequence). The CDR3: CASSPGGGGYYEQYF. The CDR3 DNA reads as TGTGCCAGCAGCCCCGGGGGGGGAGGTTACTACGAGCAGTACTTC.

J is TRBJ1-5 and V is TRBV10-1, with D possibly TRBD1 on 5 matching bases. The CDR3 runs to 22 residues. Germline values: CDR1 WNHNN, CDR2 SYGVQD (reference sequence). Deletions cut 1 base from V and 2 bases from J, with 30 bases between. CDR3 region: CASSELSPRRRGGSDGNQPQHF. The CDR3 DNA follows: TGCGCCAGCAGTGAGTTATCCCCTCGAAGGCGGGGGGGGTCCGATGGCAATCAGCCCCAGCATTTT.

The rearrangement links TRBV10-3 to TRBJ1-2; 11 nucleotides align to TRBD1. This CDR3 spans 16 amino acids. Germline V gene data show CDR1 as ENHRY and CDR2 as SYGVKD. V trimming: 7 bases; J trimming: 5 bases; junction bases outside the gene matches: 12. The CDR3 sequence is CAITGQGASGQYGYTF. The CDR3 DNA is TGTGCCATCACCGGACAGGGGGCGTCAGGACAATATGGCTACACCTTC.

This rearrangement joins TRBV19 to TRBJ1-2, with a tentative D call TRBD1 (6 bases). Trimming took off 5 bases at V and 8 bases at J, with 24 bases between the two ends. The CDR3 loop spans 16 amino acids. Germline V gene data show CDR1 as LNHDA and CDR2 as SQIVND (reference sequence). The CDR3 region has the DNA TGTGCCAGTAGTCCCTCGCAACAGGGAGTACGGGAGGGCTACACCTTC. It encodes CASSPSQQGVREGYTF.